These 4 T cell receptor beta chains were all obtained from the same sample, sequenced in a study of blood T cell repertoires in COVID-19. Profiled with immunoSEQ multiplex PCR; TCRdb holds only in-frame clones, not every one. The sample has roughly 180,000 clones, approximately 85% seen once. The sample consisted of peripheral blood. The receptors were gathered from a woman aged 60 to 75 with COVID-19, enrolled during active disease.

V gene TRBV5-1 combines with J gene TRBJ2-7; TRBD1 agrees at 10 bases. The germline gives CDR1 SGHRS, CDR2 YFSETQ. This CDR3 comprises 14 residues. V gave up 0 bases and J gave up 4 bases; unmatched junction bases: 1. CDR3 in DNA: TGCGCCAGCAGCTTGGGACAGGGGGCTTACGAGCAGTACGTC. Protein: CASSLGQGAYEQYV.

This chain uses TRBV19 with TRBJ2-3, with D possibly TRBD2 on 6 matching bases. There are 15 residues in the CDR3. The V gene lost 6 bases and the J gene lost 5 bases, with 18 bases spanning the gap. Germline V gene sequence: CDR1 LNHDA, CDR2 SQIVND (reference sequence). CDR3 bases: TGTGCCAGTAGCGGGGTCACCACCGGGGGAGATACGCAGTATTTT. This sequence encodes CASSGVTTGGDTQYF.

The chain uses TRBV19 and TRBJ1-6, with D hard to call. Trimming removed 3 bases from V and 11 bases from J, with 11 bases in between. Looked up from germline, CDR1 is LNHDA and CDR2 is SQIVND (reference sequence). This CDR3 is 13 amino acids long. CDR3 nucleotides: TGTGCCAGTAGTATTCTGGGGAGACCACCCCTCCACTTT. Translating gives CASSILGRPPLHF.

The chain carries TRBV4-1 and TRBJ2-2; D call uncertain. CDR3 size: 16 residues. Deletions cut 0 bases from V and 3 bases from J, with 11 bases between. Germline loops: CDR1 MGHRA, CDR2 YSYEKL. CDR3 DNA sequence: TGCGCCAGCAGCCAAGACGATACAGCTTACACCGGGGAGCTGTTTTTT. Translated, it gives CASSQDDTAYTGELFF.